The 28 T cell receptor beta chains listed next were all sequenced from one sample in a study of PD-1 blockade in classical Hodgkin lymphoma. Each patient's relapse followed autologous stem cell transplantation, and brentuximab vedotin exposure varied. Sequencing used immunoSEQ multiplex PCR; TCRdb keeps in-frame clones, though not all of them. The table lists some 65,000 clones, 65% to 75% of them singletons. The specimen comprised peripheral blood mononuclear cells (PBMCs), sampled before the second cycle of nivolumab. Receptors were obtained from a human donor with classical Hodgkin lymphoma.

The chain is built from TRBV28 and TRBJ1-5, with D perhaps TRBD1 (5 bases). V was trimmed by 5 bases and J by 3 bases, leaving 14 bases between them. This CDR3 region has 15 residues. Germline assignment: CDR1 MDHEN and CDR2 SYDVKM. The chain's CDR3 is CASSPRRGANQPQHF. CDR3 in DNA: TGTGCCAGCAGTCCCCGGAGGGGAGCCAATCAGCCCCAGCATTTT.

CDR3 sequence: CASSVGVGDEQYF. The CDR3 DNA reads as TGTGCCAGCAGCGTAGGGGTGGGTGACGAGCAGTACTTC. This chain joins TRBV9 and TRBJ2-7; D uncertain. The CDR3 runs 13 residues. The germline V gene has CDR1 SGDLS and CDR2 YYNGEE. The V end was cut by 0 bases, the J end by 5 bases, with 9 bases between.

The genes are TRBV4-1 and TRBJ1-1; no firm D call. The CDR3 runs 14 residues. Trimming took off 1 base at V and 5 bases at J, with 11 bases between the two ends. Germline CDR1 is MGHRA and CDR2 is YSYEKL. The chain's CDR3 is CASSQVGGSTEAFF. In nucleotides, the CDR3 is TGCGCCAGCAGCCAAGTCGGAGGGTCTACTGAAGCTTTCTTT.

CDR3 nucleotide sequence: TGTGCCAGCAGCTCGATCCTCGACTACAATGAGCAGTTCTTC. Translating gives CASSSILDYNEQFF. The chain links TRBV7-8 to TRBJ2-1; D is unclear. This CDR3 is 14 amino acids long. The V gene's germline CDR1 is SGHVS and CDR2 FQNEAQ. The V end was cut by 4 bases, the J end by 3 bases, with 10 bases between.

The rearrangement joins TRBV7-7 to TRBJ2-3, with TRBD2 as a possible D gene (6 bases). There are 16 residues in the CDR3. CDR1 and CDR2 (germline): SSHAT, FNYEAQ (reference sequence). V was pared by 4 bases and J by 4 bases, with 18 bases between. CDR3 loop: CASSSGIAVGADTQYF. In nucleotides, the CDR3 is TGTGCCAGCAGCTCTGGTATAGCGGTGGGGGCAGATACGCAGTATTTT. Full variable domain (remainder filled in from reference TRBV7-7 and TRBJ2-3): GAGVSQSPRYKVTKRGQDVTLRCDPISSHATLYWYQQALGQGPEFLTYFNYEAQPDKSGLPSDRFSAERPEGSISTLTIQRTEQRDSAMYRCASSSGIAVGADTQYFGPGTRLTVL.

The chain couples TRBV30 to TRBJ1-2, with 12 bases fitting TRBD1. The CDR3 is made up of 14 amino acids. CDR1 and CDR2 from the germline V gene are GTSNPN and SVGIG (reference sequence). The V and J ends lost 3 bases and 5 bases, in that order; junction bases with no gene match: 4. The chain's CDR3 is CAWRGQGARYGYTF. CDR3 sequence (DNA): TGTGCCTGGAGGGGACAGGGGGCTAGGTATGGCTACACCTTC.

The V call is TRBV6-5, the J call TRBJ2-7, with a weak D call TRBD1 (5 bases). The length of the CDR3 is 15 residues. Trimming removed 4 bases at V and 3 bases at J, with 16 bases between. Germline V gene data show CDR1 as MNHEY and CDR2 as SVGAGI. The CDR3 DNA reads TGTGCCAGCAGTTCCCCGAGCCGCCAGGGCTACGAGCAGTACTTC. Amino acids: CASSSPSRQGYEQYF.

The chain couples TRBV6-1 to TRBJ1-2; D remains ambiguous. V gave up 3 bases and J gave up 4 bases, with 9 bases separating them. The CDR3 is made up of 13 amino acids. Germline V gene data show CDR1 as MNHNS and CDR2 as SASEGT. The chain's CDR3 is CASSDSQLYGYTF. The CDR3 nucleotides are TGTGCCAGCAGTGATAGTCAGCTCTATGGCTACACCTTC.

Comment on this clone: It may be a read error: a sequence one base away is much more abundant. V usage is TRBV7-9 and J usage is TRBJ1-1; D remains ambiguous. CDR3 length: 11 amino acids. V was cut by 3 bases and J by 4 bases, with 3 bases left in between. CDR1 SEHNR and CDR2 FQNEAQ come from the germline V gene (reference sequence). The CDR3 DNA sequence: TGTGCCAGCAGCTTTACCACTGAAGCTTTCTTT. This codes for CASSFTTEAFF.

This clone was detected only once. The rearrangement joins TRBV18 to TRBJ1-2; D uncertain. With 6 bases removed from V and 7 bases from J, the gap between germline ends came to 18 bases. CDR3 length: 14 amino acids. CDR1 KGHSH and CDR2 LQKENI come from the germline V gene. CDR3 DNA: TGTGCCAGCTCCCCCGAGTACATTCTAGGTGGCTACACCTTC. It is translated as CASSPEYILGGYTF.

V is TRBV6-1 and J is TRBJ2-7, with D perhaps matching TRBD1 (7 bases). The CDR3 totals 15 residues. Germline CDR1 MNHNS, CDR2 SASEGT. Trimming stripped 2 bases from V and 4 bases from J, with 15 bases between. The CDR3 loop is CASSERGRDRYEQYF. DNA of the CDR3: TGTGCCAGCAGTGAAAGGGGGCGGGACCGGTACGAGCAGTACTTC.

V gene TRBV6-5 combines with J gene TRBJ1-1; D possibly corresponds to TRBD1 (5 bases). This CDR3 is 13 amino acids long. Trimming pared 6 bases from V and 3 bases from J, leaving 11 bases between. Germline assignment: CDR1 MNHEY and CDR2 SVGAGI. The CDR3 region is CASRRGGYTEAFF. The CDR3 region has the DNA TGTGCCAGCAGGCGGGGGGGGTACACTGAAGCTTTCTTT.

Here the CDR3 reads CAWSGGTNEKLFF. Here the CDR3 DNA reads TGTGCCTGGAGTGGGGGGACTAATGAAAAACTGTTTTTT. The J gene is TRBJ1-4, the V gene TRBV30; maybe TRBD1 (5 bases). Germline V gives CDR1 GTSNPN, CDR2 SVGIG (reference sequence). The CDR3 contains 13 residues. V gave up 1 base and J gave up 2 bases, with 5 bases separating them.

The CDR3: CASRPPRGKNGNQPQHF. The DNA of the CDR3 is TGTGCCAGCAGACCCCCAAGAGGAAAGAATGGCAATCAGCCCCAGCATTTT. This chain connects TRBV9 to TRBJ1-5, with D unresolved. This CDR3 has 17 residues. V dropped 5 bases and J dropped 2 bases, with 20 bases sitting between them. CDR1 is SGDLS, CDR2 YYNGEE, per germline.

The V call is TRBV5-1, the J call TRBJ2-2, with 7 bases lining up with TRBD2. The ends lost 2 bases at V and 1 base at J; junction bases unmatched: 8. CDR3 length: 17 residues. Germline assignment: CDR1 SGHRS and CDR2 YFSETQ. CDR3 coding DNA: TGCGCCAGCAGCTTTACGAGAACGGGGGGGAACACCGGGGAGCTGTTTTTT. As protein: CASSFTRTGGNTGELFF.

The rearrangement links TRBV9 to TRBJ2-1; D is unresolved. The ends were cut back, 0 bases at V and 4 bases at J, with 11 bases in the middle. The CDR3 extends over 15 amino acids. Per the germline V gene, CDR1 is SGDLS and CDR2 is YYNGEE. CDR3 protein: CASSVGSPEYNEQFF. CDR3 sequence (DNA): TGTGCCAGCAGCGTAGGCTCTCCAGAGTACAATGAGCAGTTCTTC.

The V gene is TRBV5-5, the J gene TRBJ1-1, with D perhaps matching TRBD1 (6 bases). The V and J ends lost 3 bases and 7 bases respectively, with 7 bases between them. This CDR3 contains 11 residues. CDR1 SGHKS and CDR2 YYEKEE come from the germline V gene (reference sequence). CDR3 residues: CASSSQGEAFF. The CDR3 nucleotides are TGTGCCAGCAGCTCACAGGGTGAAGCTTTCTTT.

The V and J genes are TRBV29-1 and TRBJ1-2; 7 positions match TRBD1. This CDR3 is built from 13 residues. The germline V gene encodes CDR1 SQVTM and CDR2 ANQGSEA. The ends lost 6 bases at V and 4 bases at J; junction bases unmatched: 8. The CDR3 is CSVGQERIYGYTF. The CDR3 coding sequence is TGCAGCGTCGGACAGGAGCGCATCTATGGCTACACCTTC.

The chain carries TRBV9 and TRBJ1-3, with D perhaps matching TRBD1 (5 bases). V was cut by 4 bases and J by 0 bases, with 17 bases left in between. The CDR3 runs 17 residues. Germline V gene data show CDR1 as SGDLS and CDR2 as YYNGEE. The CDR3 coding sequence is TGTGCCAGCAGCTTCGGGACGGTCTCATTCTCTGGAAACACCATATATTTT. It translates to CASSFGTVSFSGNTIYF.

This chain connects TRBV30 to TRBJ1-2, with 8 bases lining up with TRBD1. The CDR3 is 13 amino acids. Germline-derived CDR1 and CDR2 are GTSNPN and SVGIG (reference sequence). Unmatched junction bases numbered 3, after V lost 0 bases and J lost 6 bases. The CDR3 spells CAWSVNRGDGYTF. CDR3 nucleotide sequence: TGTGCCTGGAGTGTAAACAGGGGGGATGGCTACACCTTC.

This clone was detected only a few times. The V gene is TRBV11-2, the J gene TRBJ1-2, with D perhaps TRBD1 (5 bases). CDR1 and CDR2 (germline): SGHAT, FQNNGV. V dropped 0 bases and J dropped 7 bases, with 15 bases sitting between them. There are 15 residues in the CDR3. The CDR3 reads CASSLDGVGDGGYTF. The CDR3 DNA follows: TGTGCCAGCAGCTTAGATGGTGTAGGGGATGGTGGCTACACCTTC.

This clone was found a few times. The chain uses TRBV4-1 and TRBJ1-6; D is uncertain. Trimming pared 7 bases from V and 0 bases from J, leaving 7 bases between. Germline V gives CDR1 MGHRA, CDR2 YSYEKL. The CDR3 contains 14 residues. For the CDR3, the DNA is TGCGCCAGCAAAGACGGCTCCTATAATTCACCCCTCCACTTT. It codes for CASKDGSYNSPLHF.

This chain uses TRBV14 with TRBJ1-1; unclear D gene. CDR3 length: 14 amino acids. The germline V and J ends were trimmed by 0 bases and 0 bases, with 5 bases remaining between them. Germline V lookup: CDR1 SGHDN, CDR2 FVKESK. The CDR3 DNA reads TGTGCCAGCAGCCAAGAATCGGTGAACACTGAAGCTTTCTTT. Translating it yields CASSQESVNTEAFF.

The chain recombines TRBV6-1 with TRBJ1-1; D might be TRBD1 (6 bases). Trimming stripped 6 bases from V and 1 base from J, with 12 bases between. Germline CDR1 reads MNHNS; CDR2 reads SASEGT. This CDR3 spans 14 amino acids. CDR3 nucleotide sequence: TGTGCCAGCAGGTACACACAGGGGAACACTGAAGCTTTCTTT. This gives the protein CASRYTQGNTEAFF.

The rearrangement links TRBV9 to TRBJ2-1, with 7 positions matching TRBD2. Germline assignment: CDR1 SGDLS and CDR2 YYNGEE. After removal of 2 bases from V and 0 bases from J, the junction contained 5 bases not matched to a gene. CDR3 length: 16 amino acids. In nucleotides, the CDR3 is TGTGCCAGCAGCGTTGGTGGGAGGGGCTCCTACAATGAGCAGTTCTTC. Residues: CASSVGGRGSYNEQFF.

The chain has TRBV5-1 and TRBJ1-1; D not resolved. This CDR3 is 15 amino acids long. Germline CDR1 is SGHRS and CDR2 is YFSETQ. Trimming pared 4 bases from V and 0 bases from J, leaving 13 bases between. The CDR3: CASSLSGKMNTEAFF. The CDR3 region has the DNA TGCGCCAGCAGCCTCTCGGGAAAAATGAACACTGAAGCTTTCTTT.

As DNA, the CDR3 is TGTGCCAGCAGCTTACAGGGGGCACGCAATCAGCCCCAGCATTTT. Protein product: CASSLQGARNQPQHF. V gene TRBV11-2 combines with J gene TRBJ1-5; TRBD1 agrees at 8 bases. CDR3 length: 15 residues. CDR1 is SGHAT and CDR2 is FQNNGV in the germline V gene. Trimming took 2 bases from V and 2 from J; bases not matched to a gene: 2.

The chain combines TRBV19 with TRBJ2-3; D perhaps matches TRBD1 (5 bases). The length of the CDR3 is 13 residues. Trimming stripped 3 bases from V and 5 bases from J, with 9 bases between. CDR1 is LNHDA and CDR2 is SQIVND in the germline V gene (reference sequence). The CDR3 nucleotides read TGTGCCAGTAGTATGTTTAGGGGAGATACGCAGTATTTT. Protein: CASSMFRGDTQYF.